The present TCR beta chain was sequenced within a study of post-analysis software for immune sequencing data. Study results and limitations: Among four or five TRBV segments more frequent in patients than controls were TRBV5-6, TRBV5-1 and TRBV20-1.

The CDR3 consists of 13 residues. Trimming cost V 4 bases and J 0 bases, with 8 bases left between them. Germline CDR1 SGDLS, CDR2 YYNGEE. At least ten counts were recorded for this clonotype. The antigen is undetermined. Libraries were made from TCR beta cDNA, and they carried unique molecular identifiers. TCRdb called the PCR reads again in MiXCR, with one record for every CDR3 protein. The repertoire holds 170,000 or so distinct CDR3 sequences, 25% to 35% seen once, with approximately 1.5% in the top ten. This receptor was taken from a girl aged 5-17 years with multiple sclerosis. Sequencing input: blood. The rearrangement joins TRBV9 to TRBJ2-7; D not certain. CDR3 amino acids: CASSSPHSYEQYF. The CDR3 coding sequence is TGTGCCAGCAGCTCCCCCCACTCCTACGAGCAGTACTTC.